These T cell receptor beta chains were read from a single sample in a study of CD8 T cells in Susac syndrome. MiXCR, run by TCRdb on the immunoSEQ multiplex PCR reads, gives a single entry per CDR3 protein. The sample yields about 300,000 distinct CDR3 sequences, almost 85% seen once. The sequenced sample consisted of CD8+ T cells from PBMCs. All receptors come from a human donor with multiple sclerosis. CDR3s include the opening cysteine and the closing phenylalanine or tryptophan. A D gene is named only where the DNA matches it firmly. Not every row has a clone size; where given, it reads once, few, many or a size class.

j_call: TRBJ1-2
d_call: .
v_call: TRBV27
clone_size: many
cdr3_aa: CASSLNGNYGYTF
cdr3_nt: TGTGCCAGCAGTTTGAATGGGAACTATGGCTACACCTTC

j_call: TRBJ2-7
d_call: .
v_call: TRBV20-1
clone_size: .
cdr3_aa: CSARGISPTYEQYF
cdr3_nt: TGCAGTGCTAGAGGAATTAGCCCGACATACGAGCAGTACTTC

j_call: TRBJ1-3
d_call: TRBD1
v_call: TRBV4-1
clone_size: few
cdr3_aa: CASSQGQGENTIYF
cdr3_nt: TGCGCCAGCAGCCAAGGACAGGGTGAAAACACCATATATTTT

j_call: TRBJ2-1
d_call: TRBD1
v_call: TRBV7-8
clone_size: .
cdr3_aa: CASSLGDRGDEQFF
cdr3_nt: TGTGCCAGCAGCTTGGGGGACAGGGGCGATGAGCAGTTCTTC

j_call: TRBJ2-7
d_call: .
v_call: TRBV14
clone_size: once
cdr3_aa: CASSPFPTSISYEQYF
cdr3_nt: TGTGCCAGCAGCCCATTCCCCACTAGCATTAGTTACGAGCAGTACTTC

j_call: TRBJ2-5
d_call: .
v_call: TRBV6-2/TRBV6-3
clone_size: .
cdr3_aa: CASNYQDTPLLYF
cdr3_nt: TGTGCCAGCAATTACCAGGACACCCCTTTGCTGTACTTC

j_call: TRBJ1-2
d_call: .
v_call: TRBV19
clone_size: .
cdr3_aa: CASSGGTPNYGYTF
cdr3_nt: TGTGCCAGTTCCGGGGGGACGCCGAACTATGGCTACACCTTC

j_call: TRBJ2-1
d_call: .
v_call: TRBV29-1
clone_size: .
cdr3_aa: CSTTLATVELADYNEQFF
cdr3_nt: TGCAGCACGACGCTCGCTACGGTTGAATTGGCAGATTACAATGAGCAGTTCTTC

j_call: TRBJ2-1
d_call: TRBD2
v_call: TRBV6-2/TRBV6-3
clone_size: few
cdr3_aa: CASSYSTPSGRINEQFF
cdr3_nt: TGTGCCAGCAGTTACTCGACTCCTAGCGGGAGAATCAATGAGCAGTTCTTC

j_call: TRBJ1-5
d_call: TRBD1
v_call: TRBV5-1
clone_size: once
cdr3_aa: CASSLGTGNSNQPQHF
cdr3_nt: TGCGCCAGCAGCTTGGGGACAGGGAATAGCAATCAGCCCCAGCATTTT

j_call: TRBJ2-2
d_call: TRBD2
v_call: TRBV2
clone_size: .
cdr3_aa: CASLLGTSGLTGELFF
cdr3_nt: TGTGCCAGCCTTCTAGGGACTAGCGGACTCACCGGGGAGCTGTTTTTT

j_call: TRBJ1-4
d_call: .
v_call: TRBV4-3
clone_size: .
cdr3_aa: CASSPHAYQGNEKLFF
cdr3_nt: TGCGCCAGCAGCCCCCACGCGTACCAGGGAAATGAAAAACTGTTTTTT

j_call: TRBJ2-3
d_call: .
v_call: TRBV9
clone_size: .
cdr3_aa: CASSSASGGSRDTQYF
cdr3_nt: TGTGCCAGCAGCTCCGCCTCCGGGGGTTCGCGAGATACGCAGTATTTT

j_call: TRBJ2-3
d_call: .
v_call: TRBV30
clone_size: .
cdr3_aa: CAWSVRATVTDTQYF
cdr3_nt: TGTGCCTGGAGTGTAAGAGCGACCGTCACAGATACGCAGTATTTT

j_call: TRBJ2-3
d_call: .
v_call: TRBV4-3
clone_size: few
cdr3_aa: CASSSGLGTDTQYF
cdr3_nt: TGCGCCAGCAGCTCGGGACTCGGCACAGATACGCAGTATTTT

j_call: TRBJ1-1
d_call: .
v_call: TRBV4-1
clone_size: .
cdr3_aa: CASSRVGSNTEAFF
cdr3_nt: TGCGCCAGCAGCCGGGTTGGTTCGAACACTGAAGCTTTCTTT

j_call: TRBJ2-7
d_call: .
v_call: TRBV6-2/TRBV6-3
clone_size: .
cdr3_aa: CASTFPYSYEQYF
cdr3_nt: TGTGCCAGCACCTTCCCCTACTCCTACGAGCAGTACTTC

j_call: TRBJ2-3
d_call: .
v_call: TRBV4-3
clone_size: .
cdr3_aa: CASRSHRETDTQYF
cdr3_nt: TGCGCCAGCAGATCTCACAGGGAGACAGATACGCAGTATTTT

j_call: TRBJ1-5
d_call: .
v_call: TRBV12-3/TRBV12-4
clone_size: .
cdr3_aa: CASSLEARSGNQPQHF
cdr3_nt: TGTGCCAGCAGTCTCGAGGCCCGGTCGGGCAATCAGCCCCAGCATTTT

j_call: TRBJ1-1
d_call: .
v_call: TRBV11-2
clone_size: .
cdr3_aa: CASSLFVFGDTEAFF
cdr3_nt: TGTGCCAGCAGCTTATTCGTCTTCGGTGACACTGAAGCTTTCTTT

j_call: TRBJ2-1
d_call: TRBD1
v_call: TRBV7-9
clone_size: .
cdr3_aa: CASSPTDRGNEQFF
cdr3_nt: TGTGCCAGCAGCCCTACCGACAGGGGCAATGAGCAGTTCTTC

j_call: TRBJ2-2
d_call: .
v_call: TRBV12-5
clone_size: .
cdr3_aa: CASGPDFAAGELFF
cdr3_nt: TGTGCTAGTGGCCCGGACTTTGCGGCCGGGGAGCTGTTTTTT

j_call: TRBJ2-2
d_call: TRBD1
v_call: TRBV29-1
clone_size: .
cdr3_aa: CSVGTGGLAGELFF
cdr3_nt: TGCAGCGTTGGGACAGGGGGCCTCGCCGGGGAGCTGTTTTTT

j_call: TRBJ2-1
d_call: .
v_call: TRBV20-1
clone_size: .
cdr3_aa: CSARDPEGYEQFF
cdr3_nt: TGCAGTGCTAGAGATCCCGAGGGCTATGAGCAGTTCTTC

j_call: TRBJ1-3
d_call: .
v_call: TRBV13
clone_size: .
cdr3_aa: CASSWTWGETTGNTIYF
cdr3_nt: TGTGCCAGCAGCTGGACATGGGGCGAGACTACTGGAAACACCATATATTTT

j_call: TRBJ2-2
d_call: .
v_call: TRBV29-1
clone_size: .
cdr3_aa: CSVGTWTGELFF
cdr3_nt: TGCAGCGTTGGGACCTGGACCGGGGAGCTGTTTTTT

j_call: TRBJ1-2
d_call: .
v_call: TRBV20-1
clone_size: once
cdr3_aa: CSASRPDVSYGYTF
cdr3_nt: TGCAGTGCCTCCCGGCCGGACGTATCTTATGGCTACACCTTC

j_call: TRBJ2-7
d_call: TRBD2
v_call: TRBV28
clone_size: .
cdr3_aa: CASNLSGSGNEQYF
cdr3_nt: TGTGCCAGCAACTTGAGCGGGAGCGGGAACGAGCAGTACTTC

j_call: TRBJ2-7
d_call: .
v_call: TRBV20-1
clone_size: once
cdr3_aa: CSARDKGTPSYEQYF
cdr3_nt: TGCAGTGCTAGAGATAAGGGGACACCCTCCTACGAGCAGTACTTC

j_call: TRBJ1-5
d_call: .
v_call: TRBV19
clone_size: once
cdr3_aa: CASSIEGWVSNQPQHF
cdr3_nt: TGTGCCAGTAGTATAGAGGGGTGGGTGAGCAATCAGCCCCAGCATTTT

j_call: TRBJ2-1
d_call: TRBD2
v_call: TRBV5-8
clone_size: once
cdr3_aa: CASSSGLAGVVSYNEQFF
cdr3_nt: TGTGCCAGCAGCTCCGGACTAGCGGGAGTGGTATCCTACAATGAGCAGTTCTTC

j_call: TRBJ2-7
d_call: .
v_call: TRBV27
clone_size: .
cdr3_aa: CASSLGPRGGGYEQYF
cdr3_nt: TGTGCCAGCAGTCTCGGACCCAGGGGAGGAGGCTACGAGCAGTACTTC

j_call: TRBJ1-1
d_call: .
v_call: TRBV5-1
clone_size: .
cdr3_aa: CASSAWDTQEHMNTEAFF
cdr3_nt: TGCGCCAGCAGCGCATGGGACACCCAAGAACACATGAACACTGAAGCTTTCTTT

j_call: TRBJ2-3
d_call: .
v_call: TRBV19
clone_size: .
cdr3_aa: CASSIVGRATDTQYF
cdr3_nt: TGTGCCAGTAGTATAGTCGGACGGGCCACAGATACGCAGTATTTT

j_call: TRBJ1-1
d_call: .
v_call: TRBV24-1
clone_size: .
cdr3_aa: CATSDLGFTEAFF
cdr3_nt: TGTGCCACCAGTGATTTGGGATTTACTGAAGCTTTCTTT

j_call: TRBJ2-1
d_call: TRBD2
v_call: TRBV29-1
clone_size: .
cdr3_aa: CSVDAGEVNEQFF
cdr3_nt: TGCAGCGTTGACGCGGGAGAGGTAAATGAGCAGTTCTTC

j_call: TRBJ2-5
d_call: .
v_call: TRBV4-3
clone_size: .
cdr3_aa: CASSQGQGPGVTQYF
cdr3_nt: TGCGCCAGCAGCCAGGGACAAGGGCCCGGGGTGACCCAGTACTTC

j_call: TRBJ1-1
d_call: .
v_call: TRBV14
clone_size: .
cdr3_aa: CASSQLYSGGRMNTEAFF
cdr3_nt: TGTGCCAGCAGCCAGCTATATTCCGGGGGACGTATGAACACTGAAGCTTTCTTT

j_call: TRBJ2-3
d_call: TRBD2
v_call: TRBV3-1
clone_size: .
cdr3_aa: CASSQDGSGRARGTDTQYF
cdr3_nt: TGTGCCAGCAGCCAAGATGGTAGCGGGAGGGCCCGGGGCACAGATACGCAGTATTTT

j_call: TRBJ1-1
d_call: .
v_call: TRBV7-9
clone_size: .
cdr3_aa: CASSDSVRGGRTSNTEAFF
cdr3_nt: TGTGCCAGCAGCGACTCCGTTCGAGGGGGGCGAACTTCGAACACTGAAGCTTTCTTT

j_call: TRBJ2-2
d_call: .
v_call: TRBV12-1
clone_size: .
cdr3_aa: CASPPVAGGQAGELFF
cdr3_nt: TGTGCCAGCCCACCGGTAGCGGGAGGGCAGGCCGGGGAGCTGTTTTTT

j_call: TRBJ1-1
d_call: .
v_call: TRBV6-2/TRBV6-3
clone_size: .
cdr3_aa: CASSYPSGASEAFF
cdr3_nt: TGTGCCAGCAGTTACCCGTCGGGGGCTTCTGAAGCTTTCTTT

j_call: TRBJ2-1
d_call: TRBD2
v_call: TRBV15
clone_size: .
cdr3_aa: CATSRDGLAGVNEQFF
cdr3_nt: TGTGCCACCAGCAGAGATGGGCTAGCGGGAGTAAATGAGCAGTTCTTC

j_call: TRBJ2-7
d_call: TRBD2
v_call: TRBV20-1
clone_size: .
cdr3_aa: CSARDGLAIFYEQYF
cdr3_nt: TGCAGTGCTAGAGACGGACTAGCGATTTTTTACGAGCAGTACTTC

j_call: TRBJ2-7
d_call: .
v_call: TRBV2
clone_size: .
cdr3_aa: CASYGRVTQAYEQYF
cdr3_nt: TGTGCCAGCTACGGTAGGGTGACCCAGGCCTACGAGCAGTACTTC

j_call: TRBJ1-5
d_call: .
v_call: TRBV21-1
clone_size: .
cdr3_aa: CASSKGRNNQPQHF
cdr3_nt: TGTGCCAGCAGCAAAGGAAGGAACAATCAGCCCCAGCATTTT

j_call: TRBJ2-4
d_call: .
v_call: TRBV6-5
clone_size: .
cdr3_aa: CASSYGLGELAKNIQYF
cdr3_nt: TGTGCCAGCAGTTACGGGCTTGGGGAACTAGCCAAAAACATTCAGTACTTC

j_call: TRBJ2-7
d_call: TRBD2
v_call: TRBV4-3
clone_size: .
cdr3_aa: CASSQEETSGTYEQYF
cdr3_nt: TGCGCCAGCAGCCAAGAGGAGACTAGCGGAACTTACGAGCAGTACTTC

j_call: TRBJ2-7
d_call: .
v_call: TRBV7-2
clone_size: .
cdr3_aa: CASTPSIGTQPYEQYF
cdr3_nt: TGTGCCAGCACCCCCAGCATAGGGACTCAACCCTACGAGCAGTACTTC

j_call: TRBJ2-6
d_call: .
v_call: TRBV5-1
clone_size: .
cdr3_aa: CASSGTGLGGSGANVLTF
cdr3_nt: TGCGCCAGCAGCGGGACGGGACTCGGCGGGTCTGGGGCCAACGTCCTGACTTTC

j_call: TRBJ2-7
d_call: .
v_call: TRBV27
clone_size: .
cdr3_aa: CASRDWNGAELGEQYF
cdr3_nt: TGTGCCAGCAGGGACTGGAACGGGGCAGAGCTAGGCGAGCAGTACTTC

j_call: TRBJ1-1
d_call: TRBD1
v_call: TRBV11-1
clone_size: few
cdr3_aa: CASSPTTGLNTEAFF
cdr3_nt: TGTGCCAGCAGCCCCACGACAGGGCTGAACACTGAAGCTTTCTTT

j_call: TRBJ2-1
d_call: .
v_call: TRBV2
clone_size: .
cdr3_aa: CASSDPAGSSYNEQFF
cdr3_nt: TGTGCCAGCAGTGATCCTGCGGGGAGCTCCTACAATGAGCAGTTCTTC

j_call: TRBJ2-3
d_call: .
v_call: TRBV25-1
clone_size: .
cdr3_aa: CASSVLRGPWRDGRATDTQYF
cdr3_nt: TGTGCCAGCAGTGTCCTTAGGGGCCCCTGGAGAGACGGGAGAGCCACAGATACGCAGTATTTT

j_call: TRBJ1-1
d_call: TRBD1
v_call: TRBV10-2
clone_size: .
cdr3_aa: CASNRIRGRIEAFF
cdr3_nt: TGCGCCAGCAATCGAATCAGGGGGCGGATTGAAGCTTTCTTT

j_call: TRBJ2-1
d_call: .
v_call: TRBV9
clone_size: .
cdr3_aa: CASSARQAFTLSNEQFF
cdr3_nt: TGTGCCAGCAGCGCCAGACAGGCTTTTACCCTTTCCAATGAGCAGTTCTTC

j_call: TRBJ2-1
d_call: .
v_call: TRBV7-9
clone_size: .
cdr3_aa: CATDGSSYNEQFF
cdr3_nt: TGTGCCACTGATGGGAGCTCTTACAATGAGCAGTTCTTC

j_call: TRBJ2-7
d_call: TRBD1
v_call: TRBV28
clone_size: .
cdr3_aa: CASSPGQGSHEQYF
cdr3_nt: TGTGCCAGCAGTCCAGGACAGGGTAGCCACGAGCAGTACTTC

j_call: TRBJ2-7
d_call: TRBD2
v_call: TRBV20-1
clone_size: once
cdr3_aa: CSARDGTSGSLNEQYF
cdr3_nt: TGCAGTGCTAGAGATGGGACTAGCGGGAGCTTGAACGAGCAGTACTTC

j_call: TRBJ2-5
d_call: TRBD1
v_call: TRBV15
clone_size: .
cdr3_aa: CATSRAGQGDAETQYF
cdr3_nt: TGTGCCACCAGCAGAGCCGGACAGGGAGACGCGGAGACCCAGTACTTC